The sequence of this TCR beta chain was determined in a study of identical twins. A single record per CDR3 protein comes from TCRdb applying MiXCR to the 5' RACE reads. In the table there are 240,000 or so distinct CDR3 sequences, 10% to 15% of which are singletons. Per germline, CDR1 SGHVS and CDR2 FQNEAQ. The CDR3 is 11 amino acids. Trimming took 5 bases from V and 9 from J, leaving 10 bases between them. These data also formed part of another study, on yellow fever vaccine responses in identical twins.

The TCR comes from a young woman in good health. The specimen sequenced was memory (CD45RO+) T cells sorted from blood. This chain joins TRBV7-8 and TRBJ2-5, with D hard to call. CDR3: CASSHKVAQYF. The CDR3 bases are TGTGCCAGCAGCCACAAAGTGGCCCAGTACTTC.